At least ten counts were recorded for the clone carrying this TCR beta chain. Its antigen is still unknown. The data derive from a study of T cells in Graves' hyperthyroidism and ophthalmopathy. Points from the study as a whole: The model anticipated ophthalmopathy a median approximately 6.7 months pre-onset.

RNA transcripts yielded amplified TCR beta CDR3 regions. The HTBI primer set served for first-round RT-PCR of the TCR CDR3. From the multiplex PCR reads, TCRdb called clonotypes with MiXCR, one entry per CDR3 protein. The table lists hundreds of thousands of distinct CDR3 sequences, 14% of them singletons. The CDR3 is 14 residues long. Germline CDR1 and CDR2: SEHNR and FQNEAQ (reference sequence). Trimming shortened V by 5 bases and J by 0 bases, and 9 bases separated the two germline ends. This sequence originates from a young woman with Graves' hyperthyroidism. Sequencing was done on a sample of blood. This chain joins TRBV7-9 and TRBJ2-3; TRBD2 is a possible D gene (6 bases). The CDR3 protein is CASSQGLSTDTQYF. The CDR3 DNA sequence: TGTGCCAGCAGCCAGGGACTCAGCACAGATACGCAGTATTTT. The full variable domain, in which reference TRBV7-9 and TRBJ2-3 provide the parts outside the CDR3, is DTGVSQNPRHKITKRGQNVTFRCDPISEHNRLYWYRQTLGQGPEFLTYFQNEAQLEKSRLLSDRFSAERPKGSFSTLEIQRTEQGDSAMYLCASSQGLSTDTQYFGPGTRLTVL.